This T cell receptor beta chain was recovered during a study of T cell changes during pregnancy in multiple sclerosis. Generated by immunoSEQ multiplex PCR, the TCRdb table keeps only in-frame clones and is missing some. The sample lists roughly 110,000 clones, 91% occurring once. Germline V gene data show CDR1 as SGHDT and CDR2 as YYEEEE. Germline trimming cut 9 bases from V and 6 bases from J; bases unmatched to any gene: 15. The CDR3 has 16 residues. This clonotype was sampled from a female donor with multiple sclerosis, enrolled in a pregnancy study. The sequenced sample was peripheral blood, obtained before pregnancy. The genes are TRBV5-6 and TRBJ2-1; 10 positions agree with TRBD1. The DNA for the CDR3 is TGTGCCACGTCCGGGACAGGGGTGAATTTTGGCAATGAGCAGTTCTTC. Its translation is CATSGTGVNFGNEQFF.